Reported below is one TCR beta chain. The data are from a study of memory CD8 T cells in hepatitis C reinfection. On the study more broadly: Late/post reinfection sampling occurred 12 to 24 weeks after detected reinfection.

Time point in this sample: late/post reinfection, 12 to 24 weeks after detection. Sorted cells were sequenced directly ex vivo without any in vitro expansion. Control naive CD8 T cells came from a couple of donors at all three reinfection time points. Here immunoSEQ multiplex PCR was the method, and the copy in TCRdb shows in-frame clones only, minus some. Among 45,000 to 50,000 clones listed, roughly 89% were seen once. The V and J ends lost 0 bases and 4 bases, in that order; junction bases with no gene match: 2. CDR3 length: 15 amino acids. Germline V gene sequence: CDR1 LNHNV, CDR2 YYDKDF (reference sequence).

This sequence originates from a man between 18 and 29 years old with hepatitis C virus infection. The chain has TRBV15 and TRBJ2-7, with TRBD2 matching over 11 bases. The material sequenced was naive CD8+ T cells sorted from blood. CDR3 protein: CATSRDVAGGYEQYF. In nucleotides, the CDR3 is TGTGCCACCAGCAGAGATGTAGCGGGAGGGTACGAGCAGTACTTC. Drawing the rest from reference TRBV15 and TRBJ2-7, the complete variable domain is DAMVIQNPRYQVTQFGKPVTLSCSQTLNHNVMYWYQQKSSQAPKLLFHYYDKDFNNEADTPDNFQSRRPNTSFCFLDIRSPGLGDTAMYLCATSRDVAGGYEQYFGPGTRLTVT.